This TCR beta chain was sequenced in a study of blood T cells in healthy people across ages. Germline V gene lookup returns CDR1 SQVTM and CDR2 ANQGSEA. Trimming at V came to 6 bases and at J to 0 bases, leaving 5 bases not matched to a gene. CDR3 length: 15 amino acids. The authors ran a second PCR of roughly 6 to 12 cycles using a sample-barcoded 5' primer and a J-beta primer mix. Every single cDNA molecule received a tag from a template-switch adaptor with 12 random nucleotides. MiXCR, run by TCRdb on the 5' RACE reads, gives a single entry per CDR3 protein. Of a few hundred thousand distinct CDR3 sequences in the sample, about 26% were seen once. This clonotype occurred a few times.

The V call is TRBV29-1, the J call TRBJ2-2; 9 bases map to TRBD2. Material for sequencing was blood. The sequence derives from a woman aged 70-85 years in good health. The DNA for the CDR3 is TGCAGCGTGCGAGCGGGGGGCACGAACACCGGGGAGCTGTTTTTT. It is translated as CSVRAGGTNTGELFF.